This TCR beta chain was sequenced during a study of T-cell memory formation after mild COVID-19. TCRdb used MiXCR to reprocess the 5' RACE reads, holding one entry per CDR3 protein. This repertoire shows about 140,000 distinct CDR3 sequences, 13% to 15% found once; its top ten account for 13% to 15%. Germline lookup yields CDR1 SEHNR and CDR2 FQNEAQ (reference sequence). The CDR3 consists of 17 residues. V lost 4 bases to trimming and J lost 6 bases; unmatched junction nucleotides: 9. This receptor was taken from an adult woman who had mild COVID-19 (a few samples of this study predate the infection). Cell type and time point are not known. V and J are TRBV7-9 and TRBJ2-3, with 14 bases aligning to TRBD2. Sequencing was carried out using PBMCs or a T cell subset sorted from them (not recorded which). Written as DNA, the CDR3 is TGTGCCAGCAGCTCCCTGACTAGCGGGGGGGCCTTGGATACGCAGTATTTT. It translates to CASSSLTSGGALDTQYF.